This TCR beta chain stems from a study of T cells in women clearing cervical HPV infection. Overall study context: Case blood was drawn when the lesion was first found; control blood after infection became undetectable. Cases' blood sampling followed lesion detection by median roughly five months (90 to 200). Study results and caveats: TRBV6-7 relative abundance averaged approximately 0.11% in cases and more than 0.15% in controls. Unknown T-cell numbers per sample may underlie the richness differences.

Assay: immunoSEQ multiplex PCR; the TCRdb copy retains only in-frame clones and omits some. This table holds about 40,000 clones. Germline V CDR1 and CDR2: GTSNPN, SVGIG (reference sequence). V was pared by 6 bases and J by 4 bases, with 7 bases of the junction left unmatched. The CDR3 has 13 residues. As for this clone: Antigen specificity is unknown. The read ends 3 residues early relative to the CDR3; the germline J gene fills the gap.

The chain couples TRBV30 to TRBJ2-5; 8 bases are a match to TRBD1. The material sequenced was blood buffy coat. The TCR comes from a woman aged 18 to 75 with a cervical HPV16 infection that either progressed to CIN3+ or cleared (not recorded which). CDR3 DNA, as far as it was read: TGTGCCTGCTCTCCAGGGGGCCGAGAGACC. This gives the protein CACSPGGRET. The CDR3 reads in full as CACSPGGRETQYF.